Shown below are 17 T cell receptor beta chains from a single sample sequenced in a study of blood T cell repertoires in COVID-19. TCRdb keeps only in-frame clones here, not all; method: immunoSEQ multiplex PCR. There are fewer than 80,000 clones in the sample; under 90% occur only once, and roughly 2.5% lies in the top ten. Sample: peripheral blood. All receptors come from a human donor in a cohort sampled during active COVID-19.

Only one count was recorded for this clone. This rearrangement joins TRBV6-5 to TRBJ2-7; TRBD2 might be the D (5 bases). The CDR3 is 15 residues long. The V and J ends lost 7 bases and 0 bases respectively, with 16 bases between them. Germline assignment: CDR1 MNHEY and CDR2 SVGAGI. CDR3 bases: TGTGCCAGCACCCCGCGAGGGCGATCCTCCTACGAGCAGTACTTC. This gives the protein CASTPRGRSSYEQYF.

This chain uses TRBV19 with TRBJ1-1, with a tentative D call TRBD1 (6 bases). V was pared by 3 bases and J by 0 bases, with 14 bases between. Germline loops: CDR1 LNHDA, CDR2 SQIVND (reference sequence). This CDR3 region has 16 residues. The CDR3 region has the DNA TGTGCCAGTAGTATTACCACAGGGACTATGAACACTGAAGCTTTCTTT. This codes for CASSITTGTMNTEAFF.

This clone is a singleton in its sample. CDR3 in DNA: TGTGCCACCAGTGATTCCACCCAGGGAGGCTACGAGCAGTACTTC. Translation gives CATSDSTQGGYEQYF. The chain is built from TRBV24-1 and TRBJ2-7; possibly TRBD2 for D (6 bases). V lost 2 bases and J lost 3, with 13 bases in between. The V gene's germline CDR1 is KGHDR and CDR2 SFDVKD. The CDR3 totals 15 residues.

The rearrangement uses TRBV5-1 and TRBJ2-7; 7 bases fit TRBD1. Losses at the gene ends were 0 bases for V and 3 bases for J; bases not matched to a gene: 9. The germline V gene has CDR1 SGHRS and CDR2 YFSETQ. This CDR3 has 16 amino acids. The CDR3 protein is CASSLAPTGKDYEQYF. The CDR3 DNA is TGCGCCAGCAGCTTGGCACCGACAGGGAAAGACTACGAGCAGTACTTC.

The genes are TRBV10-3 and TRBJ1-2, with D uncertain. V lost 2 bases and J lost 4, with 17 bases in between. The germline CDR1 and CDR2 sequences are ENHRY and SYGVKD. The CDR3 is 16 amino acids. The CDR3 loop reads CAISEPLGKDLYGYTF. As DNA, the CDR3 is TGTGCCATCAGTGAGCCCCTAGGTAAAGACCTCTATGGCTACACCTTC.

The chain is built from TRBV6-4 and TRBJ1-2; tentative D call: TRBD1 (6 bases). V lost 6 bases to trimming and J lost 6 bases, with 14 bases between them. The CDR3 has 13 residues. Germline CDR1 and CDR2: MRHNA and SNTAGT. DNA for the CDR3: TGTGCCAGCAGCCCGACAGGTGGGGATGGCTACACCTTC. It yields the protein CASSPTGGDGYTF.

The rearrangement joins TRBV9 to TRBJ2-1; the match to TRBD2 covers 11 bases. This CDR3 comprises 19 residues. The trim removed 5 bases at V and 8 bases at J, leaving 21 bases unmatched. CDR1 is SGDLS, CDR2 YYNGEE, per germline. The CDR3 loop is CASSDSGLADDRTPYEQFF. The CDR3 DNA follows: TGTGCCAGCAGTGATTCGGGACTAGCGGACGATAGAACTCCGTATGAGCAGTTCTTC.

V gene TRBV29-1 combines with J gene TRBJ1-2, with a tentative D call TRBD1 (6 bases). Per germline, CDR1 SQVTM and CDR2 ANQGSEA. V was pared by 6 bases and J by 4 bases, with 12 bases between. The CDR3 totals 12 residues. DNA of the CDR3: TGCAGCGTAGCCGGGACAAGCTATGGCTACACCTTC. Its protein product is CSVAGTSYGYTF.

This chain uses TRBV5-6 with TRBJ1-2; TRBD1 agrees at 7 bases. Germline V gives CDR1 SGHDT, CDR2 YYEEEE. Trimming at V came to 4 bases and at J to 8 bases, leaving 26 bases not matched to a gene. The CDR3 totals 19 residues. The CDR3 sequence: CASSLRSTGADYLLGGYTF. The CDR3 region has the DNA TGTGCCAGCAGCCTCAGAAGTACAGGGGCAGACTATCTTCTTGGCGGCTACACCTTC.

This chain links TRBV19 with TRBJ1-1; D might be TRBD1 (5 bases). Deletions cut 3 bases from V and 6 bases from J, with 8 bases between. This CDR3 region has 12 residues. The germline CDR1 and CDR2 sequences are LNHDA and SQIVND (reference sequence). This chain's CDR3 is CASSIDSPEAFF. The CDR3 coding sequence is TGTGCCAGTAGTATTGACAGCCCTGAAGCTTTCTTT.

The gene calls are TRBV3-1 (or the pseudogene TRBV3-2) and TRBJ2-5; TRBD1 is a possible D gene (5 bases). CDR3 length: 13 amino acids. Trimming took off 2 bases at V and 5 bases at J, with 9 bases between the two ends. The germline gives CDR1 LGHDT, CDR2 YNNKEL (reference sequence). The chain's CDR3 is CASSQPGRETQYF. The CDR3 DNA sequence: TGTGCCAGCAGCCAACCAGGGCGGGAGACCCAGTACTTC.

The chain combines TRBV5-1 with TRBJ2-5; 9 nucleotides agree with TRBD1. Germline V lookup: CDR1 SGHRS, CDR2 YFSETQ. The CDR3 spans 15 residues. The V and J ends lost 4 bases and 4 bases, in that order; junction bases with no gene match: 8. This CDR3 reads CASSLGTGRRETQYF. CDR3 DNA: TGCGCCAGCAGCCTCGGGACAGGGAGGCGAGAGACCCAGTACTTC. Full variable domain (remainder filled in from reference TRBV5-1 and TRBJ2-5): KAGVTQTPRYLIKTRGQQVTLSCSPISGHRSVSWYQQTPGQGLQFLFEYFSETQRNKGNFPGRFSGRQFSNSRSEMNVSTLELGDSALYLCASSLGTGRRETQYFGPGTRLLVL.

The V call is TRBV6-6, the J call TRBJ1-4, with D tentatively TRBD1 (6 bases). CDR3 length: 18 amino acids. V lost 5 bases and J lost 0, with 19 bases in between. CDR1 is MNHNY and CDR2 is SVGAGI in the germline V gene (reference sequence). The CDR3, as DNA: TGTGCCAGCAGTCCTAGGGGGGGCAGACCTGCAACTAATGAAAAACTGTTTTTT. This gives the protein CASSPRGGRPATNEKLFF.

A few counts support this clone. V gene TRBV14 combines with J gene TRBJ2-1; TRBD1 might be the D (6 bases). The germline V gene encodes CDR1 SGHDN and CDR2 FVKESK. This CDR3 has 19 residues. V was shortened by 4 bases and J by 4 bases, with 26 bases between the two germline ends. CDR3 amino acids: CASSPSLGTGPFLYNEQFF. The CDR3 DNA reads as TGTGCCAGCAGCCCCAGCCTGGGCACAGGGCCCTTCCTATACAATGAGCAGTTCTTC.

The chain joins TRBV4-3 to TRBJ1-4, with TRBD1 matching 7 bases. The CDR3 is 18 amino acids. V lost 4 bases to trimming and J lost 4 bases; unmatched junction nucleotides: 15. In germline, CDR1 is LGHNA, CDR2 YSLEER. The CDR3 sequence: CASSLFTGTASHNEKLFF. The CDR3 nucleotides are TGCGCCAGCAGCCTTTTCACCGGGACAGCCTCTCATAATGAAAAACTGTTTTTT.

The rearrangement joins TRBV19 to TRBJ2-2; 8 bases fit TRBD1. The CDR3 covers 15 residues. J was trimmed by 4 bases and V by 3 bases; bases with no gene match: 4. Germline V lookup: CDR1 LNHDA, CDR2 SQIVND (reference sequence). The CDR3 sequence: CASSIGDRTTGELFF. The CDR3 DNA reads TGTGCCAGTAGTATCGGGGACAGGACCACCGGGGAGCTGTTTTTT.

This rearrangement joins TRBV7-9 to TRBJ2-1; D perhaps matches TRBD1 (6 bases). The CDR3 covers 16 residues. Germline assignment: CDR1 SEHNR and CDR2 FQNEAQ (reference sequence). Trimming cost V 1 base and J 2 bases, with 12 bases left between them. CDR3 nucleotides: TGTGCCAGCAGCTTAGTGGCAGGGGTTCCCTACAATGAGCAGTTCTTC. Its translation is CASSLVAGVPYNEQFF.